The 6 T cell receptor beta chains listed next were all sequenced from one sample in a study of cytomegalovirus exposure and HLA in healthy donors. The PCR ran on 60 Vbeta and 13 Jbeta primers. The table came from immunoSEQ multiplex PCR; TCRdb's copy has only in-frame clones and leaves some out. This sample has approximately 91,000 clones, with roughly two thirds found just once. Source material: PBMCs. The receptors come from a human donor in good health.

In its sample, this clone was seen a few times. The chain recombines TRBV9 with TRBJ2-5, with D maybe TRBD2 (6 bases). Looked up from germline, CDR1 is SGDLS and CDR2 is YYNGEE. The CDR3 totals 14 residues. V gave up 3 bases and J gave up 3 bases, with 12 bases separating them. CDR3 nucleotides: TGTGCCAGCAGCGGTAGCGGAACGGAAGAGACCCAGTACTTC. It yields the protein CASSGSGTEETQYF. The full variable domain, with the rest looked up from reference TRBV9 and TRBJ2-5, is DSGVTQTPKHLITATGQRVTLRCSPRSGDLSVYWYQQSLDQGLQFLIQYYNGEERAKGNILERFSAQQFPDLHSELNLSSLELGDSALYFCASSGSGTEETQYFGPGTRLLVL.

The chain combines TRBV12-5 with TRBJ2-7; D uncertain. Trimming left V 2 bases short and J 5 bases short, with 16 bases between. CDR1 is LGHNT, CDR2 FRNRAP, per germline. This CDR3 is built from 15 residues. CDR3 region: CASGLIPKQVNEQYF. The CDR3 region has the DNA TGTGCTAGTGGTTTGATCCCAAAACAAGTGAACGAGCAGTACTTC. The whole variable domain, filled in from reference TRBV12-5 and TRBJ2-7, reads DARVTQTPRHKVTEMGQEVTMRCQPILGHNTVFWYRQTMMQGLELLAYFRNRAPLDDSGMPKDRFSAEMPDATLATLKIQPSEPRDSAVYFCASGLIPKQVNEQYFGPGTRLTVT.

The genes are TRBV4-2 and TRBJ2-1; TRBD1 aligns across 7 bases. V lost 4 bases to trimming and J lost 4 bases; unmatched junction nucleotides: 1. Germline CDR1 LGHNA, CDR2 YNFKEQ. The length of the CDR3 is 13 residues. This CDR3 is CASSPQGYNEQFF. CDR3 DNA: TGTGCCAGCAGCCCACAGGGGTACAATGAGCAGTTCTTC.

The chain links TRBV7-2 to TRBJ2-2, with TRBD2 identical over 11 bases. With V trimmed by 4 bases and J by 5 bases, 9 bases remained unmatched. Germline CDR1 is SGHTA and CDR2 is FQGNSA. The CDR3 has 17 amino acids. The CDR3 protein is CASSWTSSGGQTGELFF. CDR3 DNA sequence: TGTGCCAGCAGCTGGACTTCTAGCGGGGGGCAGACCGGGGAGCTGTTTTTT.

This rearrangement joins TRBV5-1 to TRBJ2-7; 10 positions agree with TRBD1. CDR3 length equals 15 residues. Germline CDR1 SGHRS, CDR2 YFSETQ. V lost 3 bases, J lost 1 base, and 4 bases stayed unmatched. The DNA of the CDR3 is TGCGCCAGCAGCTGGGACAGGGGAACTTCCTACGAGCAGTACTTC. The encoded protein is CASSWDRGTSYEQYF.

This clone has only a few counts. CDR3 region: CASSDRNTGELFF. DNA for the CDR3: TGTGCCAGCAGCGACAGGAACACCGGGGAGCTGTTTTTT. The genes are TRBV7-3 and TRBJ2-2, with a possible D match to TRBD1 (5 bases). The germline V gene encodes CDR1 SGHTA and CDR2 FQGTGA. This CDR3 comprises 13 residues. V dropped 5 bases and J dropped 1 base, with 5 bases sitting between them.